This T cell receptor (beta chain) was identified in a study of blood T cells in healthy people across ages (dated by TCRdb to between 2014 and 2017). Turning to the overall study: In model experiments, roughly one uniquely barcoded TCR beta cDNA molecule per two T cells was captured by template switching. Using deep sequencing normalized with unique cDNA molecular identifiers, the study measured how TCR beta repertoire diversity changes with age. To avoid experimental bias, donors of different ages were randomly spread across the sequencing lanes. The donors were split into four age groups: young (average about 15 years), middle-aged (39), aged (approximately 60) and long-lived (over 80). For two donors (one aged 18 to 30 and one aged 80 or older), the study analyzed two additional independent replicas of 1 million unique cDNA reads from the same blood draw.

At the junction V is shortened by 5 bases and J by 15 bases, with 24 bases in between. Including the terminal cysteine and phenylalanine, the CDR3 comprises 14 residues. Just the 42-base CDR3 DNA is kept, in frame starting at base 1. Donors were 39 systemically healthy Caucasian individuals from Russia aged 6 to 90 years. Each donor gave roughly 9 milliliters of peripheral blood, drawn into EDTA-treated Vacutainer tubes. Ficoll-Paque density-gradient centrifugation was used to isolate PBMCs, with at least 6 million per sample. Total RNA, at least 6 micrograms per sample, was extracted from PBMCs with Trizol reagent. Naive CD45RAhigh/CD27high T cell percentages were measured by flow cytometry on a PBMC aliquot from every donor. Library prep was done by 5' RACE. Sequencing was performed on an Illumina HiSeq 2500. A second roughly 6 to 12 cycle PCR used a sample-barcoded 5' primer and a J-beta primer mix. Each TCR beta cDNA molecule received a unique molecular identifier from a template-switch 5' adaptor carrying 12 random nucleotides. Each sample yielded at least 3 million CDR3-containing paired-end reads. First-strand cDNA synthesis was performed from all RNA using the Mint cDNA synthesis kit, with priming by a TRBC-specific oligonucleotide. Following uracil-DNA glycosylase treatment, a first 18-cycle PCR with universal primers M1SS and BC2_uni_R was performed on all cDNA. On the study's bioinformatics: For normalization, 1 million high-quality reads, each with a distinct molecular identifier, were randomly selected from each sample. Instead of being binned into consensus sequences, reads that shared molecular identifiers were thrown out. MiTCR, with a Q25 quality threshold and the strictest error-elimination algorithm, was used for CDR3 identification, clonotype clustering and error correction. A nonparametric unseen species model with Euler transformation was used to estimate a lower bound on total TCR beta diversity. Clones were called with MiXCR by TCRdb after fastp trimmed the public reads at Q25, and only in-frame beta chains were retained. Rows with a matching CDR3 protein are joined into one entry that keeps the most common DNA and genes. The V and J calls and clone size come from TCRdb's table, not from the authors' own analysis. This sample has approximately 900,000 distinct CDR3 sequences in its table, and 45% to 50% of those were observed once. The ten largest clonotypes hold roughly 13% of the sample.

On this clonotype itself: Its antigen remains undetermined. No clone much larger than this one lies a single base away; base qualities are absent.

Points the paper makes about the study in general: Compared with the aged group, more naive CD4+ T cells, fewer expanded clones and increased TCR diversity were shown by the long-lived group, suggesting age selection. Because profiling used bulk unsorted PBMCs, naive and antigen-experienced compartments could not be compared conclusively. Estimates of total diversity from one million sequenced T cells were regarded as lower bounds and underestimates. As age increased, observed TCR beta diversity per million T cells dropped in a roughly linear way, and a significant reduction was already evident by age roughly 40. A strong correlation was found between observed TCR beta diversity and the percentage of naive T cells measured by flow cytometry. The CMV infection status of donors was not known, potentially confounding age-related changes in expanded clonotypes.

The sequence came from a man aged 25 to 45 in good health. The V gene is TRBV12-3 or TRBV12-4 and the J gene is TRBJ2-3, with a weak D call of TRBD2 (6 bases match). Sequences were obtained from blood. CDR3 reads: CASSARGRADVEYF. The nucleotide sequence is given as TGTGCCAGCAGTGCTCGGGGGAGAGCAGATGTGGAATATTTT.